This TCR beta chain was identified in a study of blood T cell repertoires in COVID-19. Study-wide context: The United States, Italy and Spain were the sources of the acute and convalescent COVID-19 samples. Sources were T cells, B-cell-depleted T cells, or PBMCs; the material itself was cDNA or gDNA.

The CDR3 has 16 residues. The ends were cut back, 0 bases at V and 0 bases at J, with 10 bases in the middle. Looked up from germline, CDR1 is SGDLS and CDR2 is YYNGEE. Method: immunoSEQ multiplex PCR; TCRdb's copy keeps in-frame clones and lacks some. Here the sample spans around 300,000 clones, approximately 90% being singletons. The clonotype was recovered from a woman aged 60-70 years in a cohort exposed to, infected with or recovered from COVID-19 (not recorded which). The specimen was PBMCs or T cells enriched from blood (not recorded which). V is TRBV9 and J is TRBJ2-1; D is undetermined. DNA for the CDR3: TGTGCCAGCAGCGTAGTTTTGAGGAGCTCCTACAATGAGCAGTTCTTC. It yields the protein CASSVVLRSSYNEQFF.